What follows are 12 T cell receptor beta chains derived from one specimen sequenced in a study of blood T cells in healthy people across ages. A second PCR of 7 to 11 cycles used a sample-barcoded 5' primer and a J-beta primer mix. Each CDR3 protein gets one entry after TCRdb re-called the 5' RACE reads with MiXCR. The table records 600,000 or so distinct CDR3 sequences, 21% of them present only once. The specimen was blood. Source of these receptors: a man between 65 and 85 years old in good health.

In this sample, this clonotype turned up a few times. V usage is TRBV29-1 and J usage is TRBJ2-1; no clear D gene. The germline V gene has CDR1 SQVTM and CDR2 ANQGSEA. The CDR3 length is 16 residues. The V end lost 2 bases, the J end lost 0 bases, and 14 bases lay between the germline ends. The CDR3, as DNA: TGCAGCGTTGAACTTAGGAACGGCCGCTCCTACAATGAGCAGTTCTTC. It is translated as CSVELRNGRSYNEQFF.

The gene calls are TRBV28 and TRBJ2-5; 7 positions match TRBD1. V shed 5 bases and J 2 bases; nucleotides not matched to a gene: 14. This CDR3 is 17 amino acids long. Germline V gene sequence: CDR1 MDHEN, CDR2 SYDVKM. CDR3 DNA: TGTGCCAGCAGTCCAATACGGGACAGACTTTGGCAAGAGACCCAGTACTTC. Protein sequence: CASSPIRDRLWQETQYF.

This clonotype has a handful of counts. The chain is built from TRBV5-1 and TRBJ2-5; D unresolved. Germline CDR1 reads SGHRS; CDR2 reads YFSETQ. The length of the CDR3 is 13 residues. Trimming removed 0 bases at V and 11 bases at J, with 14 bases between. The DNA of the CDR3 is TGCGCCAGCAGCTTGGAAGACGGAGATCAGCAGTACTTC. It codes for CASSLEDGDQQYF. The whole variable domain, filled in from reference TRBV5-1 and TRBJ2-5, reads KAGVTQTPRYLIKTRGQQVTLSCSPISGHRSVSWYQQTPGQGLQFLFEYFSETQRNKGNFPGRFSGRQFSNSRSEMNVSTLELGDSALYLCASSLEDGDQQYFGPGTRLLVL.

This clonotype was picked up many times. V gene TRBV20-1 combines with J gene TRBJ2-5, with TRBD2 identical over 8 bases. The junction had 12 bases not matched to a gene; V was cut back by 4 bases and J by 5 bases. The CDR3 spans 15 residues. CDR1 is DFQATT, CDR2 SNEGSKA, per germline (reference sequence). The CDR3 DNA sequence: TGCAGTGCTAACCCGGGACTAGTATCTGGGGAGACCCAGTACTTC. The encoded protein is CSANPGLVSGETQYF.

J is TRBJ2-2 and V is TRBV4-2, with D hard to call. Germline-derived CDR1 and CDR2 are LGHNA and YNFKEQ. There are 15 residues in the CDR3. V was clipped by 0 bases and J by 2 bases, with 7 bases between them. The CDR3 DNA is TGTGCCAGCAGCCAAGATCCCAGCAACACCGGGGAGCTGTTTTTT. Translated: CASSQDPSNTGELFF.

The chain uses TRBV12-3 or TRBV12-4 and TRBJ2-6, with 10 bases matching TRBD1. The CDR3 is 17 residues long. With 5 bases clipped from V and 0 bases from J, the junction kept 4 bases outside the gene matches. CDR3: CASSPGTGASGANVLTF. DNA of the CDR3: TGTGCCAGCAGTCCCGGGACAGGGGCCTCTGGGGCCAACGTCCTGACTTTC.

The chain recombines TRBV7-2 with TRBJ2-1; D remains ambiguous. The germline CDR1 and CDR2 sequences are SGHTA and FQGNSA. This CDR3 region has 13 residues. Trimming cost V 4 bases and J 4 bases, with 8 bases left between them. In DNA form, the CDR3 reads TGTGCCAGCAGCTCGTCCATTTACAATGAGCAGTTCTTC. This sequence encodes CASSSSIYNEQFF.

The V and J genes are TRBV21-1 and TRBJ2-3; the table names TRBD1, a call not compared with the DNA. TRBV21-1 is annotated as a pseudogene. This CDR3 has 17 amino acids. The CDR3: CASSKARGAGHTDTQYF. The CDR3 DNA follows: TGTGCCAGCAGCAAAGCCCGGGGAGCGGGACACACAGATACGCAGTATTTT.

There are many counts of this clonotype. V is TRBV10-2 and J is TRBJ2-7, with D hard to call. The CDR3 totals 15 residues. The germline gives CDR1 WSHSY, CDR2 SAAADI. The V end lost 0 bases, the J end lost 1 base, and 10 bases lay between the germline ends. DNA for the CDR3: TGCGCCAGCAGTGAGTCTACCGGGCCGTCCTACGAGCAGTACTTC. As protein: CASSESTGPSYEQYF.

V and J are TRBV20-1 and TRBJ2-3, with 11 bases fitting TRBD2. The CDR3 length is 16 residues. Germline V CDR1 and CDR2: DFQATT, SNEGSKA (reference sequence). The junction had 7 bases not matched to a gene; V was cut back by 3 bases and J by 2 bases. The CDR3 region has the DNA TGCAGTGCTAGTTCCGGGACTAGCGGATTCACAGATACGCAGTATTTT. Translating it yields CSASSGTSGFTDTQYF.

J is TRBJ2-3 and V is TRBV29-1; a possible D gene is TRBD1 (5 bases). In germline, CDR1 is SQVTM, CDR2 ANQGSEA. The CDR3 is made up of 12 amino acids. With 4 bases removed from V and 6 bases from J, the gap between germline ends came to 11 bases. CDR3: CSVAGSGDTQYF. The CDR3 coding sequence is TGCAGCGTTGCAGGGTCCGGGGATACGCAGTATTTT.

The chain links TRBV6-1 to TRBJ1-5; 9 bases align to TRBD1. V shed 4 bases, J shed 6 bases, and the junction held 7 bases outside the gene matches. The CDR3 is made up of 15 amino acids. Germline values: CDR1 MNHNS, CDR2 SASEGT. The CDR3 loop reads CASSGTGTGLQPQHF. CDR3 DNA sequence: TGTGCCAGCAGTGGAACCGGGACAGGGCTTCAGCCCCAGCATTTT.